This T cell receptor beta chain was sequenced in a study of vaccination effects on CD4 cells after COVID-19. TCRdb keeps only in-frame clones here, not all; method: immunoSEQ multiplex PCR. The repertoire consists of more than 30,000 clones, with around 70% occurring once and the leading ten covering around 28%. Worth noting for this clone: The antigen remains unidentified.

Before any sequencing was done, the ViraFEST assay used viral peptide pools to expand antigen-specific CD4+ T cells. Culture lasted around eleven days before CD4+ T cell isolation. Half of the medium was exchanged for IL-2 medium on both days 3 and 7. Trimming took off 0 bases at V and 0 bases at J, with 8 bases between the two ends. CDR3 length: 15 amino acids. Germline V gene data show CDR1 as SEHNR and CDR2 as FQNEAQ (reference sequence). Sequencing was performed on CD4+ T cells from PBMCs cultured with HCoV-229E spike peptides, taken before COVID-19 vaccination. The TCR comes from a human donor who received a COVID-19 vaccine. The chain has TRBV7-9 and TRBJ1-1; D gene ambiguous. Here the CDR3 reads CASSLANGMNTEAFF. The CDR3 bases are TGTGCCAGCAGCTTAGCGAACGGCATGAACACTGAAGCTTTCTTT. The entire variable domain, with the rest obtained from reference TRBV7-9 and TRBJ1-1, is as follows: DTGVSQNPRHKITKRGQNVTFRCDPISEHNRLYWYRQTLGQGPEFLTYFQNEAQLEKSRLLSDRFSAERPKGSFSTLEIQRTEQGDSAMYLCASSLANGMNTEAFFGQGTRLTVV.